This T cell receptor beta chain was observed in a study of blood T cell repertoires in COVID-19. Overall study: Donors in the United States, Italy and Spain gave samples during acute or convalescent COVID-19. T cells, B-cell-depleted T cells, or PBMCs supplied cDNA or gDNA.

TCRdb's copy holds only in-frame clones and misses some; the assay was immunoSEQ multiplex PCR. The profile shows about 210,000 clones, around 89% of them singletons. The germline V and J ends were trimmed by 7 bases and 5 bases, with 17 bases remaining between them. The V gene's germline CDR1 is SGHAT and CDR2 FQNNGV. The CDR3 totals 15 residues. Input material: peripheral blood. This chain uses TRBV11-2 with TRBJ2-2; weak D call: TRBD1 (6 bases). The sequence came from a woman aged 40 to 50 with acute or convalescent COVID-19. The DNA for the CDR3 is TGTGCCAGCACACAAGGGGGTCTGAGTACCGGGGAGCTGTTTTTT. This codes for CASTQGGLSTGELFF.